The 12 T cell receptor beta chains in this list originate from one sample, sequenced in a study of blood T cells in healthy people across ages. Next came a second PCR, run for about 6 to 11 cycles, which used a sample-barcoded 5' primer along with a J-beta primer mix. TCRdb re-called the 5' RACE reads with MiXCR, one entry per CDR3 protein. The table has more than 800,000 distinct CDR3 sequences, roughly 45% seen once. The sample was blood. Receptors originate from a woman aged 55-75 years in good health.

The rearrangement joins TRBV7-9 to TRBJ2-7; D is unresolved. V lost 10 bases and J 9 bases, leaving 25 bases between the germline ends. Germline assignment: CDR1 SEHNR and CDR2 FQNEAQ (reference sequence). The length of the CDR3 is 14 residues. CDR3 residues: CANTNAGTLGGQYF. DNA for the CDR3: TGTGCCAATACCAATGCCGGAACCCTAGGCGGGCAGTACTTC. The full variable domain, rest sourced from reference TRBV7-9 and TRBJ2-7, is DTGVSQNPRHKITKRGQNVTFRCDPISEHNRLYWYRQTLGQGPEFLTYFQNEAQLEKSRLLSDRFSAERPKGSFSTLEIQRTEQGDSAMYLCANTNAGTLGGQYFGPGTRLTVT.

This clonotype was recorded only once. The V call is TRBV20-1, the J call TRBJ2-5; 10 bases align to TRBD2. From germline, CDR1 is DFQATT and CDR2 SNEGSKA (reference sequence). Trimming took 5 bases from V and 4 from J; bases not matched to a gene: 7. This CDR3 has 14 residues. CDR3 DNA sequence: TGCAGTGCTCCCCTAGCGGGAGTGGGAGAGACCCAGTACTTC. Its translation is CSAPLAGVGETQYF.

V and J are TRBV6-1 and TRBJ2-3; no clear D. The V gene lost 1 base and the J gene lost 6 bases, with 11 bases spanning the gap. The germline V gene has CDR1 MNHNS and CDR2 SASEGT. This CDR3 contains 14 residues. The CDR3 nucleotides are TGTGCCAGCAGTGAAGTTAGGGTACATGATACGCAGTATTTT. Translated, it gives CASSEVRVHDTQYF.

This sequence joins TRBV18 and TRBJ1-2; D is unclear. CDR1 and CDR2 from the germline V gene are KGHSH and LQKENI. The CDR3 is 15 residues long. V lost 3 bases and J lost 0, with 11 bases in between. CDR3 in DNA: TGTGCCAGCTCACCCCAGGAGGATCCTAACTATGGCTACACCTTC. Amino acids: CASSPQEDPNYGYTF.

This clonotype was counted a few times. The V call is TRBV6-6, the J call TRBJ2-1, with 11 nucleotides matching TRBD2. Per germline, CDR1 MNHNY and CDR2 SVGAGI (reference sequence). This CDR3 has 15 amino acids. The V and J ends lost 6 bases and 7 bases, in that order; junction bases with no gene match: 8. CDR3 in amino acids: CASRRLAGGGNEQFF. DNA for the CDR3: TGTGCCAGCAGGCGTCTAGCGGGAGGTGGGAATGAGCAGTTCTTC.

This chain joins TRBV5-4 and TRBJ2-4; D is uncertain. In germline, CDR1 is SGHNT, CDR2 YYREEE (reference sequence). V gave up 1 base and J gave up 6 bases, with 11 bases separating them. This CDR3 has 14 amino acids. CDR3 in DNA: TGTGCCAGCAGCTTGAGAACTAACTTAAACATTCAGTACTTC. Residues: CASSLRTNLNIQYF.

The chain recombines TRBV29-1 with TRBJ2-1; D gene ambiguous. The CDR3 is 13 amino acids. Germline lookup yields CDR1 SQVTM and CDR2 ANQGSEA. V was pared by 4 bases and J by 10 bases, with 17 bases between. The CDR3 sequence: CSVAPSKFVEQFF. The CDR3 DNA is TGCAGCGTTGCCCCTTCTAAGTTTGTCGAGCAGTTCTTC.

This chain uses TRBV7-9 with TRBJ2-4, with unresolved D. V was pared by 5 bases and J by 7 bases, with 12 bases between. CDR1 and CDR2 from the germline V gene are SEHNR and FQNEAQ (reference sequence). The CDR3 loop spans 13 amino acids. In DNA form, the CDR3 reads TGTGCCAGCAGCCACCCGCCGCCTAACATTCAGTACTTC. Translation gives CASSHPPPNIQYF.

This chain's CDR3 is CASSLSGVGNIQYF. CDR3 DNA sequence: TGTGCCAGCAGTTTATCGGGAGTTGGAAACATTCAGTACTTC. V is TRBV27 and J is TRBJ2-4; tentatively, D is TRBD2 (5 bases). Germline V gene lookup returns CDR1 MNHEY and CDR2 SMNVEV (reference sequence). With 0 bases removed from V and 6 bases from J, the gap between germline ends came to 9 bases. CDR3 length: 14 amino acids.

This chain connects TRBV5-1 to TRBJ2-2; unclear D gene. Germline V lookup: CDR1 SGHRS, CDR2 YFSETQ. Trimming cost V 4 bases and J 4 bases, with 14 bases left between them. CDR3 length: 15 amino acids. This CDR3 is CASSQMSSLTGELFF. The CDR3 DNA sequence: TGCGCCAGCAGCCAAATGAGTAGCCTCACCGGGGAGCTGTTTTTT.

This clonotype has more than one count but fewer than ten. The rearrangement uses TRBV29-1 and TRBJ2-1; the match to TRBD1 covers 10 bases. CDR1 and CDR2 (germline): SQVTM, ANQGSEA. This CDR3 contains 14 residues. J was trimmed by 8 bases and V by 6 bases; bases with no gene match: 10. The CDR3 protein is CSVGDRGRSHEQFF. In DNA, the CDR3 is TGCAGCGTAGGTGACAGGGGGCGCTCCCATGAGCAGTTCTTC.

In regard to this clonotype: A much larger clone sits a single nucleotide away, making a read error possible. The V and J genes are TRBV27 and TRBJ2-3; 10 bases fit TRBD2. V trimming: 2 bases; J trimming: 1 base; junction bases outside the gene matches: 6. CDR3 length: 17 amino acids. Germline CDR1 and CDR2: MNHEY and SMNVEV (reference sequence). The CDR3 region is CASSLLFGTSGTDTQYF. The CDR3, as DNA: TGTGCCAGCAGTTTACTCTTCGGGACTAGCGGCACAGATACGCAGTATTTT.